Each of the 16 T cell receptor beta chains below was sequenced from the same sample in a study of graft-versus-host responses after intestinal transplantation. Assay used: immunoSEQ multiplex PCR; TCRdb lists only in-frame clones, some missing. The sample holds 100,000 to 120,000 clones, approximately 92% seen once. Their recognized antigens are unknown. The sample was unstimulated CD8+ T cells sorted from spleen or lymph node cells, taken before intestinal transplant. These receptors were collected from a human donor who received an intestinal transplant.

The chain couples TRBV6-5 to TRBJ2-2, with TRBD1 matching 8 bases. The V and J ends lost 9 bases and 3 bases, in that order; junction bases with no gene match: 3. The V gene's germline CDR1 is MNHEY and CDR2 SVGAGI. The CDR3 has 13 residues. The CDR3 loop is CASRQGHTGELFF. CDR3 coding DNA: TGTGCCAGTAGACAGGGGCACACCGGGGAGCTGTTTTTT.

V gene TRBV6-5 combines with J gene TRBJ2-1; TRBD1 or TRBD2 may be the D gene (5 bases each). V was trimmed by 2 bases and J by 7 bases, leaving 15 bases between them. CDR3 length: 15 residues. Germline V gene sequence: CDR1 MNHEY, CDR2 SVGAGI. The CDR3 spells CASSYTGRGWNEQFF. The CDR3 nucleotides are TGTGCCAGCAGTTACACAGGACGGGGATGGAATGAGCAGTTCTTC.

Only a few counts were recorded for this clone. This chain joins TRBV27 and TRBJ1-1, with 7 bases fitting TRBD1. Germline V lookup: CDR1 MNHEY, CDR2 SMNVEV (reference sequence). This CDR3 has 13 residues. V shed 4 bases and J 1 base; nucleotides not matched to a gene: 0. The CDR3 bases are TGTGCCAGCAGTTGGACAGGGAACACTGAAGCTTTCTTT. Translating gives CASSWTGNTEAFF.

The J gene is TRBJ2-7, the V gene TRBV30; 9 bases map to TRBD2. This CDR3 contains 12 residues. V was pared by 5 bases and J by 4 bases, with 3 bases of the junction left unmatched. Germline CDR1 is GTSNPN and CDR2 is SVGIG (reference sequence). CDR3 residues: CAWGAGGYEQYF. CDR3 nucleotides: TGTGCCTGGGGAGCGGGAGGATACGAGCAGTACTTC. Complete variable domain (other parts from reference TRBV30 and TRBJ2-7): SQTIHQWPATLVQPVGSPLSLECTVEGTSNPNLYWYRQAAGRGLQLLFYSVGIGQISSEVPQNLSASRPQDRQFILSSKKLLLSDSGFYLCAWGAGGYEQYFGPGTRLTVT.

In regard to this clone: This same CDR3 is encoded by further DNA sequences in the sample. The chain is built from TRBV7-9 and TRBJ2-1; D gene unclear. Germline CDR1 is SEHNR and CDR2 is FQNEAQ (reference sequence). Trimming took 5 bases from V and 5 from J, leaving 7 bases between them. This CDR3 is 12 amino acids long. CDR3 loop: CASSPDDNEQFF. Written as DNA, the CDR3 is TGTGCCAGCAGCCCAGACGACAATGAGCAGTTCTTC.

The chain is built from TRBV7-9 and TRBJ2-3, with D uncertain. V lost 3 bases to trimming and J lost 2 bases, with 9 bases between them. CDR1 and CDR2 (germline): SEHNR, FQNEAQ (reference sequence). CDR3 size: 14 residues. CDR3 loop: CASSFHRPTDTQYF. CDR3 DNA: TGTGCCAGCAGCTTTCACAGACCCACAGATACGCAGTATTTT.

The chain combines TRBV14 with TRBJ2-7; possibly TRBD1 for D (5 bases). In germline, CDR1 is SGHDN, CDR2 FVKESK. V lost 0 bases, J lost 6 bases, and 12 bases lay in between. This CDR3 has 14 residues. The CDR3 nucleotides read TGTGCCAGCAGCCAAGACCAGGGTCGGAGCGAGCAGTACTTC. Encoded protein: CASSQDQGRSEQYF. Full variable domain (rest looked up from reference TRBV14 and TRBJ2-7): EAGVTQFPSHSVIEKGQTVTLRCDPISGHDNLYWYRRVMGKEIKFLLHFVKESKQDESGMPNNRFLAERTGGTYSTLKVQPAELEDSGVYFCASSQDQGRSEQYFGPGTRLTVT.

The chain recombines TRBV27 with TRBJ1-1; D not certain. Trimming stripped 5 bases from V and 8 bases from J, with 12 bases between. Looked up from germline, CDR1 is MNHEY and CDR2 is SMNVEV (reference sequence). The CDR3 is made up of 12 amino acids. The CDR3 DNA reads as TGTGCCAGCAGTCCGACGGGCACCGAAGCTTTCTTT. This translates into CASSPTGTEAFF.

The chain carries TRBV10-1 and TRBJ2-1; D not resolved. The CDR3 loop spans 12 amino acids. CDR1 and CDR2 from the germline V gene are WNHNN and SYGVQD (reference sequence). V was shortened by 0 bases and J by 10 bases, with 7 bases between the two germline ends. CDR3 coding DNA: TGCGCCAGCAGTGAGTCGAGGTCAGAGCAGTTCTTC. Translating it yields CASSESRSEQFF.

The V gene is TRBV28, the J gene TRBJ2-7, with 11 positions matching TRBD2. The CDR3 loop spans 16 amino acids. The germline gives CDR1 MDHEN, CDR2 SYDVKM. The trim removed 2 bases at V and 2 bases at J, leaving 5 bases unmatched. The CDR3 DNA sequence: TGTGCCAGCAGTTTACTCATAGCGGGAGGGGCCTACGAGCAGTACTTC. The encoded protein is CASSLLIAGGAYEQYF.

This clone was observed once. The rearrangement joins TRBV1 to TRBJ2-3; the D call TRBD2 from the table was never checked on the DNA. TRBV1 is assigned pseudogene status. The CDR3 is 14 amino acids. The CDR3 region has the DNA TGCACCAGCAGCCAAGGGCGGCGGGCAGATACGCAGTATTTT. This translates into CTSSQGRRADTQYF.

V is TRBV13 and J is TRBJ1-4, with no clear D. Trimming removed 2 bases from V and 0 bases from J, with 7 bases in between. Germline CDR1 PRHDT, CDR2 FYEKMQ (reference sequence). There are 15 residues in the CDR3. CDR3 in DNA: TGTGCCAGCAGCTTATCGGCAGCAACTAATGAAAAACTGTTTTTT. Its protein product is CASSLSAATNEKLFF.

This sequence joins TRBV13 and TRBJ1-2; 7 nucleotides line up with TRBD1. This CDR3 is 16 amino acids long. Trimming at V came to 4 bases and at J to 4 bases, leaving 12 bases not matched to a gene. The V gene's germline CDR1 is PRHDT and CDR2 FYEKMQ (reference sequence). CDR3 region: CASSYPAVQGVYGYTF. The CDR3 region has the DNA TGTGCCAGCAGCTACCCTGCTGTTCAGGGGGTCTATGGCTACACCTTC.

The CDR3 region is CASREGATVKAFF. DNA of the CDR3: TGTGCCAGCAGGGAGGGGGCGACCGTGAAAGCTTTCTTT. This chain joins TRBV27 and TRBJ1-1; 7 bases are a match to TRBD1. The ends lost 6 bases at V and 9 bases at J; junction bases unmatched: 10. The V gene's germline CDR1 is MNHEY and CDR2 SMNVEV (reference sequence). The CDR3 has 13 amino acids.

The CDR3 DNA sequence: TGTGCCAGCAGCGGCGTTGGGGGTGAGCAGTTCTTC. Translating it yields CASSGVGGEQFF. This chain links TRBV4-2 with TRBJ2-1; tentatively, D is TRBD1 or TRBD2 (5 bases each). The V end was cut by 5 bases, the J end by 9 bases, with 11 bases between. The germline gives CDR1 LGHNA, CDR2 YNFKEQ. This CDR3 comprises 12 residues.

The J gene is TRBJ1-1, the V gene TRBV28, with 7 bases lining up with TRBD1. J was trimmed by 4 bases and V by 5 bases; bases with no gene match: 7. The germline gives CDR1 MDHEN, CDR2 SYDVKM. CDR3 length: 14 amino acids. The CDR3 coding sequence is TGTGCCAGCAGTCCCCCAGGGGGAAGCACTGAAGCTTTCTTT. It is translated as CASSPPGGSTEAFF.